Below, 7 T cell receptor beta chains from the same sample are listed, as sequenced in a study of cytomegalovirus exposure and HLA in healthy donors (dated by TCRdb to 2015 to 2018). The library was built by means of the immunoSEQ multiplex PCR assay. TCRdb's version of the immuneACCESS table is confined to in-frame rearrangements and falls short of the full clone set. An unresolved V gene accounts for under half of the shortfall where checked; the remainder is of unknown origin. Counted in this sample were 150,000 to 160,000 clones; 70% to 90% of them appeared once. The ten most abundant clones make up about 2.2% of the sample. The sequencing sample was made of PBMCs. These receptors were collected from a human donor in good health.

The chain carries TRBV5-4 and TRBJ1-1, with 8 bases aligning to TRBD1. Germline loops: CDR1 SGHNT, CDR2 YYREEE (reference sequence). Unmatched junction bases numbered 7, after V lost 4 bases and J lost 2 bases. CDR3 length: 15 residues. In DNA, the CDR3 is TGTGCCAGCAGCCCGGGACAGGTGATCAACACTGAAGCTTTCTTT. As protein: CASSPGQVINTEAFF.

This rearrangement joins TRBV9 to TRBJ2-3, with D possibly TRBD2 on 6 matching bases. The CDR3 length is 16 residues. Germline CDR1 reads SGDLS; CDR2 reads YYNGEE. V was clipped by 4 bases and J by 1 base, with 16 bases between them. DNA of the CDR3: TGTGCCAGCAGCCTTAGTGGACTACCCCGCACAGATACGCAGTATTTT. Its protein is CASSLSGLPRTDTQYF. The variable domain in full, with the rest retrieved from reference TRBV9 and TRBJ2-3, is DSGVTQTPKHLITATGQRVTLRCSPRSGDLSVYWYQQSLDQGLQFLIQYYNGEERAKGNILERFSAQQFPDLHSELNLSSLELGDSALYFCASSLSGLPRTDTQYFGPGTRLTVL.

The chain combines TRBV28 with TRBJ1-1; a weak D match, TRBD1 (6 bases). V was shortened by 4 bases and J by 2 bases, with 14 bases between the two germline ends. Germline CDR1 and CDR2: MDHEN and SYDVKM. CDR3 length: 15 residues. The CDR3: CASSSSTGDNTEAFF. As DNA, the CDR3 is TGTGCCAGCAGTTCCTCGACAGGAGATAACACTGAAGCTTTCTTT.

The chain recombines TRBV7-9 with TRBJ2-7; 7 bases fit TRBD1. The junction had 3 bases not matched to a gene; V was cut back by 2 bases and J by 5 bases. CDR3 length: 13 residues. Per the germline V gene, CDR1 is SEHNR and CDR2 is FQNEAQ (reference sequence). The CDR3 sequence: CASSLNRGNEQYF. The CDR3 nucleotides are TGTGCCAGCAGCTTAAACAGGGGCAACGAGCAGTACTTC.

The V gene is TRBV9, the J gene TRBJ1-2; 11 bases are a match to TRBD1. Germline V gene sequence: CDR1 SGDLS, CDR2 YYNGEE. The CDR3 contains 13 residues. V lost 7 bases and J lost 3; bases outside the gene matches: 2. CDR3 DNA sequence: TGTGCCAGCGGACAGGGGGCACACTATGGCTACACCTTC. This codes for CASGQGAHYGYTF.

This clone was seen once. The chain carries TRBV4-2 and TRBJ2-2, with D perhaps matching TRBD2 (6 bases). Per the germline V gene, CDR1 is LGHNA and CDR2 is YNFKEQ. The CDR3 is 18 amino acids. V lost 1 base and J lost 2, with 17 bases in between. CDR3 sequence: CASSQAGGLTRNTGELFF. The CDR3 DNA sequence: TGTGCCAGCAGCCAAGCCGGGGGACTGACGAGAAACACCGGGGAGCTGTTTTTT.

The chain is built from TRBV2 and TRBJ2-2; D is unresolved. Per germline, CDR1 SNHLY and CDR2 FYNNEI. The CDR3 is 13 residues long. V was pared by 8 bases and J by 6 bases, with 13 bases between. CDR3 sequence: CASQLTVSGELFF. The CDR3 nucleotides read TGTGCCAGCCAGCTTACAGTCTCCGGGGAGCTGTTTTTT.